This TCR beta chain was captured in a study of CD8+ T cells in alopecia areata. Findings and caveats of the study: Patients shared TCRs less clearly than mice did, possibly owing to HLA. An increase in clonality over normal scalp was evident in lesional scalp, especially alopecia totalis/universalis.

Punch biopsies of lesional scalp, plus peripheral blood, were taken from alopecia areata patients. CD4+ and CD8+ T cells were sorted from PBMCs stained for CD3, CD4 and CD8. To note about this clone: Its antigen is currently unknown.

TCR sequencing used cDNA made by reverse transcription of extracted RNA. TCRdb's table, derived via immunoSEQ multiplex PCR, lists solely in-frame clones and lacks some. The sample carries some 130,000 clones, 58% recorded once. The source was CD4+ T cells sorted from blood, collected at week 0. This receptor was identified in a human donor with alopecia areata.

CDR3 DNA sequence: TGCGCCAGCAGCCAAGTCTGGCAGGGTACCGGGGAGCTGTTTTTT. Encoded protein: CASSQVWQGTGELFF. The chain employs TRBV4-1 and TRBJ2-2, with a possible D match to TRBD1 (5 bases). This CDR3 region has 15 residues. V lost 1 base, J lost 5 bases, and 11 bases lay in between. Germline CDR1 is MGHRA and CDR2 is YSYEKL.